The source of this TCR beta chain is a study of OX40 agonist ivuxolimab in advanced cancers. Whole-study context: Ivuxolimab was delivered to patients intravenously every 2 weeks at doses spanning 0.01 to 10 mg/kg.

Broader study findings: Those patients achieving a partial response at 0.1-3.0 mg/kg showed among the lowest clonal expansion. On average, CD8+ T cells had more expanded clones than CD4+.

About this clone itself: Its antigen remains unknown.

The CDR3 spans 17 residues. Sequencing was performed with immunoSEQ multiplex PCR; in TCRdb, only in-frame clones are kept and a portion is missing. Among tens of thousands of clones listed, roughly nine tenths were seen once. Sequencing used CD4+ or CD8+ T cells sorted from blood, obtained in a trial of the OX40 agonist ivuxolimab. The rearrangement joins TRBV21-1 to TRBJ1-5; TRBD1, the table's D call, was not compared with the DNA. TRBV21-1 is classified as a pseudogene. The sequence derives from an adult with an advanced solid tumor such as melanoma, head and neck, liver or kidney cancer. The CDR3: CASSAPRRQGFVKPQHF. CDR3 nucleotide sequence: TGTGCCAGCAGCGCCCCTCGCCGACAGGGTTTCGTTAAGCCCCAGCATTTT.